This entry features one T cell receptor (beta chain) sequence. Its antigen is not identified. The data were taken from a study of Graves' ophthalmopathy and Graves' hyperthyroidism. Study-level findings and limits: Blood shared most expanded thyroid clonotypes above 0.001 frequency.

For repertoire sequencing, the TCR beta CDR3 regions were amplified from RNA transcripts. An opening RT-PCR round employed HTBI primers and preceded a second-round multiplex PCR. TCRdb reprocessed the multiplex PCR reads via MiXCR and lists one record per CDR3 protein. This table holds about 700,000 distinct CDR3 sequences, over 40% found once. Sequencing input: peripheral blood. The receptor was derived from an adult man with Graves' ophthalmopathy.

Here the CDR3 reads CASSHATGELFF. In DNA, the CDR3 is TGTGCCAGCAGTCACGCGACAGGGGAGCTGTTTTTT. The chain is built from TRBV6-5 and TRBJ2-2, with no clear D. The CDR3 totals 12 residues. V was shortened by 5 bases and J by 8 bases, with 9 bases between the two germline ends. Germline assignment: CDR1 MNHEY and CDR2 SVGAGI.